One and the same sample provided the 20 T cell receptor beta chains below, sequenced in a study of T cells after yellow fever vaccination. TCRdb used MiXCR to reprocess the 5' RACE reads, holding one entry per CDR3 protein. The sample includes 310,000 or so distinct CDR3 sequences, 6.8% of them seen just once. This specimen consisted of PBMCs, obtained more than 35 days after the first yellow fever vaccination. Receptors were obtained from a young man who received the YFV17D yellow fever vaccine.

This chain joins TRBV19 and TRBJ1-5; no firm D call. The V gene lost 10 bases and the J gene lost 6 bases, with 10 bases spanning the gap. CDR1 and CDR2 from the germline V gene are LNHDA and SQIVND (reference sequence). The CDR3 runs 11 residues. The CDR3 DNA sequence: TGTGCCACCAACCGGGGTCAGCCCCAGCATTTT. It yields the protein CATNRGQPQHF.

In this sample, this clonotype turned up many times. The chain carries TRBV5-1 and TRBJ1-1; 8 nucleotides align to TRBD1. Germline V CDR1 and CDR2: SGHRS, YFSETQ. V lost 3 bases to trimming and J lost 5 bases; unmatched junction nucleotides: 3. The CDR3 extends over 13 amino acids. CDR3 region: CASSWDRLTEAFF. The CDR3 DNA reads as TGCGCCAGCAGCTGGGACAGGTTGACTGAAGCTTTCTTT.

The V and J genes are TRBV30 and TRBJ2-3; D not certain. The CDR3 contains 11 residues. Germline V CDR1 and CDR2: GTSNPN, SVGIG (reference sequence). Trimming pared 4 bases from V and 7 bases from J, leaving 9 bases between. CDR3 nucleotides: TGTGCCTGGACCAAGGACCATACGCAGTATTTT. It codes for CAWTKDHTQYF.

This clonotype turned up a few times. The chain couples TRBV20-1 to TRBJ2-1; D is undetermined. Germline CDR1 and CDR2: DFQATT and SNEGSKA (reference sequence). CDR3 length equals 13 residues. Between the trimmed V and J ends, which lost 2 bases and 4 bases, there was a span of 9 bases. CDR3 amino acids: CSARSDPYNEQFF. The DNA for the CDR3 is TGCAGTGCTAGAAGTGACCCGTACAATGAGCAGTTCTTC.

Only a few counts were recorded for this clonotype. The chain combines TRBV7-6 with TRBJ1-1; 7 positions match TRBD1. This CDR3 contains 13 residues. J gave up 5 bases and V 5 bases, and 5 bases lay outside the gene matches. Germline V gives CDR1 SGHVS, CDR2 FNYEAQ. The chain's CDR3 is CASSPQTGTEAFF. The CDR3 DNA sequence: TGTGCCAGCAGCCCCCAGACAGGGACTGAAGCTTTCTTT.

This clonotype was recorded a few times. The chain uses TRBV2 and TRBJ2-7; perhaps TRBD2 as D (6 bases). Between the trimmed V and J ends, which lost 2 bases and 0 bases, there was a span of 11 bases. The length of the CDR3 is 15 residues. CDR1 is SNHLY and CDR2 is FYNNEI in the germline V gene. This chain's CDR3 is CASSEWEVSSYEQYF. DNA for the CDR3: TGTGCCAGCAGTGAATGGGAGGTTTCCTCCTACGAGCAGTACTTC.

This chain joins TRBV6-1 and TRBJ1-1, with 11 bases lining up with TRBD1. Trimming at V came to 5 bases and at J to 4 bases, leaving 12 bases not matched to a gene. Per germline, CDR1 MNHNS and CDR2 SASEGT. The CDR3 has 17 residues. The CDR3 DNA reads TGTGCCAGCAGTATCAGGACAGGGGGCGTTGTAGCCACTGAAGCTTTCTTT. Encoded protein: CASSIRTGGVVATEAFF.

This clonotype was detected many times. CDR3: CASSGLGLWSYNSPLHF. The CDR3 DNA reads TGTGCCAGCAGTGGGTTGGGCCTGTGGTCCTATAATTCACCCCTCCACTTT. V is TRBV6-1 and J is TRBJ1-6; the D is unclear. Trimming removed 4 bases at V and 1 base at J, with 14 bases between. Looked up from germline, CDR1 is MNHNS and CDR2 is SASEGT. The CDR3 is 17 amino acids.

There are a few counts of this clonotype. The chain's CDR3 is CASSRIAGGQETQYF. In nucleotides, the CDR3 is TGTGCCAGCAGCCGGATAGCGGGGGGGCAAGAGACCCAGTACTTC. The chain uses TRBV7-3 and TRBJ2-5; TRBD2 aligns across 11 bases. The trim removed 5 bases at V and 2 bases at J, leaving 4 bases unmatched. The length of the CDR3 is 15 residues. Germline CDR1 reads SGHTA; CDR2 reads FQGTGA.

V and J are TRBV20-1 and TRBJ2-7; D tentatively fits TRBD1 or TRBD2 (6 bases each). CDR1 is DFQATT, CDR2 SNEGSKA, per germline (reference sequence). The CDR3 loop spans 12 amino acids. Trimming pared 6 bases from V and 5 bases from J, leaving 14 bases between. The CDR3 DNA is TGCAGTGCCAATGGGGGGCCCCACGAGCAGTACGTC. This gives the protein CSANGGPHEQYV.

This clonotype was recorded a few times. The chain is built from TRBV7-2 and TRBJ2-5, with no clear D. This CDR3 has 17 amino acids. Germline V CDR1 and CDR2: SGHTA, FQGNSA. V was trimmed by 0 bases and J by 1 base, leaving 15 bases between them. Here the CDR3 DNA reads TGTGCCAGCAGCTTAGCGGTTTCAGGCTTGGCCCAAGAGACCCAGTACTTC. Amino acids: CASSLAVSGLAQETQYF.

This clonotype showed up just a few times. This chain links TRBV6-5 with TRBJ1-1; TRBD1 might be the D (5 bases). The CDR3 sequence is 13 residues long. The V and J ends lost 5 bases and 3 bases respectively, with 10 bases between them. Germline CDR1 reads MNHEY; CDR2 reads SVGAGI. The CDR3 protein is CASSHRDDTEAFF. CDR3 DNA sequence: TGTGCCAGCAGTCACCGGGACGACACTGAAGCTTTCTTT.

This clonotype was detected many times. The V and J genes are TRBV12-3 or TRBV12-4 and TRBJ1-2, with 8 bases identical to TRBD1. J was trimmed by 6 bases and V by 6 bases; bases with no gene match: 6. CDR3 size: 13 residues. CDR3: CASSPWTGHGYTF. CDR3 nucleotide sequence: TGTGCCAGCAGCCCCTGGACAGGGCATGGCTACACCTTC.

This clonotype occurred many times. The CDR3 DNA is TGCGCCAGCAGGAGGGTCGGGGGATTGAACACAGATACGCAGTATTTT. Its protein is CASRRVGGLNTDTQYF. The rearrangement links TRBV5-1 to TRBJ2-3; TRBD2 might be the D (6 bases). The CDR3 is made up of 16 amino acids. Germline loops: CDR1 SGHRS, CDR2 YFSETQ. Trimming cost V 5 bases and J 2 bases, with 18 bases left between them.

A few counts support this clonotype. The rearrangement joins TRBV29-1 to TRBJ2-5, with TRBD2 identical over 11 bases. CDR1 and CDR2 (germline): SQVTM, ANQGSEA. The CDR3 consists of 14 residues. V lost 4 bases to trimming and J lost 5 bases; unmatched junction nucleotides: 6. In nucleotides, the CDR3 is TGCAGCGTTGGTTTAGCGGGGGGGAAGGAGACCCAGTACTTC. It specifies CSVGLAGGKETQYF.

The J gene is TRBJ2-7, the V gene TRBV5-5, with D possibly being TRBD1 or TRBD2 (5 bases each). The CDR3 is 16 amino acids. V dropped 0 bases and J dropped 0 bases, with 13 bases sitting between them. Per the germline V gene, CDR1 is SGHKS and CDR2 is YYEKEE (reference sequence). The CDR3 coding sequence is TGTGCCAGCAGCTTGGACAGGAGGTTTTTCTCCTACGAGCAGTACGTC. The encoded protein is CASSLDRRFFSYEQYV.

The V and J genes are TRBV6-5 and TRBJ2-3, with TRBD1 as a possible D gene (5 bases). The V gene lost 4 bases and the J gene lost 2 bases, with 10 bases spanning the gap. Germline values: CDR1 MNHEY, CDR2 SVGAGI. The CDR3 loop spans 14 amino acids. CDR3 nucleotides: TGTGCCAGCAGTTCCAGGGAAAACACAGATACGCAGTATTTT. It yields the protein CASSSRENTDTQYF.

The chain is built from TRBV6-1 and TRBJ1-2; no reliable D call. Per germline, CDR1 MNHNS and CDR2 SASEGT. Trimming took off 2 bases at V and 4 bases at J, with 8 bases between the two ends. This CDR3 contains 13 residues. The CDR3 sequence: CASSEMGIYGYTF. CDR3 bases: TGTGCCAGCAGTGAAATGGGGATCTATGGCTACACCTTC.

This clonotype was observed a few times. The rearrangement links TRBV12-3 or TRBV12-4 to TRBJ1-1; 9 nucleotides match TRBD1. This CDR3 is built from 14 residues. Trimming took 0 bases from V and 5 from J; bases not matched to a gene: 1. This chain's CDR3 is CASSLAGTGTEAFF. CDR3 DNA sequence: TGTGCCAGCAGTTTAGCCGGGACAGGGACTGAAGCTTTCTTT.

This clonotype was seen a few times. The chain carries TRBV13 and TRBJ1-1; TRBD1 is a possible D gene (6 bases). The germline V and J ends were trimmed by 6 bases and 3 bases, with 14 bases remaining between them. Per the germline V gene, CDR1 is PRHDT and CDR2 is FYEKMQ (reference sequence). The CDR3 has 14 residues. CDR3 protein: CASSFRGVDTEAFF. CDR3 DNA sequence: TGTGCCAGCAGTTTCAGGGGCGTTGACACTGAAGCTTTCTTT.